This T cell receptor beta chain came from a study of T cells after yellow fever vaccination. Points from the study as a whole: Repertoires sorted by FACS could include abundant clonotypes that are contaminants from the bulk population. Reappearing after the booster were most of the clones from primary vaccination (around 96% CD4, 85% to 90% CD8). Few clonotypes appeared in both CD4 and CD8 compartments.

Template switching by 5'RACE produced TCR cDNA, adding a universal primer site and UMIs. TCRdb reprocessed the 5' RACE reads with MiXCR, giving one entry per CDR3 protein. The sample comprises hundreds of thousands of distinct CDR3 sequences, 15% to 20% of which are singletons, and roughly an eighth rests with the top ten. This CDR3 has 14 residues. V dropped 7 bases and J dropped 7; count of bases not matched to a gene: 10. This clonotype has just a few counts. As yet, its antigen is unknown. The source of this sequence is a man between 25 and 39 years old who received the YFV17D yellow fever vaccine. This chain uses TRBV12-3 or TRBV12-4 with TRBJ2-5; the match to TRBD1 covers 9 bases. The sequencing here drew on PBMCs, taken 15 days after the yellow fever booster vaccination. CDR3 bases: TGTGCCAGCATCATCACAGGGGGCGACGGGACCCAGTACTTC. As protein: CASIITGGDGTQYF.